The present entry profiles one T cell receptor beta chain with its context. The record originates from a study of T cell changes during pregnancy in multiple sclerosis. Looked up from germline, CDR1 is MGHRA and CDR2 is YSYEKL. The CDR3 has 16 amino acids. Between the trimmed V and J ends, which lost 0 bases and 2 bases, there was a span of 14 bases. TCRdb's table, derived via immunoSEQ multiplex PCR, lists solely in-frame clones and lacks some. Of roughly 60,000 clones in the sample, roughly 90% were seen once. The chain uses TRBV4-1 and TRBJ2-7; D is perhaps TRBD2 (5 bases). This TCR came from a female donor with multiple sclerosis, enrolled in a pregnancy study. Specimen: peripheral blood, collected in the second trimester of pregnancy. As DNA, the CDR3 is TGCGCCAGCAGCCAAGAGTTGGCGGAGGAAGCCTACGAGCAGTACTTC. Its protein is CASSQELAEEAYEQYF.